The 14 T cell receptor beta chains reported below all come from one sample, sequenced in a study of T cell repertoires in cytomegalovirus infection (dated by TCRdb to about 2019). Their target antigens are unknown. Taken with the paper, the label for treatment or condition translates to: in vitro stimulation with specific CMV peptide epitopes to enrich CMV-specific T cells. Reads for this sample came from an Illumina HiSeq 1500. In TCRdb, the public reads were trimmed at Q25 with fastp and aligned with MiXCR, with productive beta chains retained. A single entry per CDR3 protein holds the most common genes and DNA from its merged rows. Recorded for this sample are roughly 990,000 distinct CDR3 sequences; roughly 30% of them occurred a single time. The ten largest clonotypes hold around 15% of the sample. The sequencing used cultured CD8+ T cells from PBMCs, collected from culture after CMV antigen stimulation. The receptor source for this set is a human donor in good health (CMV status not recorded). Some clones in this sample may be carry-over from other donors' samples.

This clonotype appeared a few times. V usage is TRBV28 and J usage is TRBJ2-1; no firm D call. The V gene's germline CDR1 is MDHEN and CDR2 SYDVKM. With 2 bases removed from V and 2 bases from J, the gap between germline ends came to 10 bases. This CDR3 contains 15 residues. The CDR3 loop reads CASSLSTGTYNEQFF. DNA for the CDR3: TGTGCCAGCAGTTTAAGTACGGGCACCTACAATGAGCAGTTCTTC.

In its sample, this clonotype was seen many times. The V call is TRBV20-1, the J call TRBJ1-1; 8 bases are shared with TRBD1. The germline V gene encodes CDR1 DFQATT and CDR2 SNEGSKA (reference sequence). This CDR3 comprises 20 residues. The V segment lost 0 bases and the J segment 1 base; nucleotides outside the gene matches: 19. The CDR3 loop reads CSARDYSYLGQGSANTEAFF. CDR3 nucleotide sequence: TGCAGTGCTAGAGATTATAGCTATCTAGGACAGGGATCGGCGAACACTGAAGCTTTCTTT.

The DNA for the CDR3 is TGTGCCAGTAGTATAGATCGTGGGGGCAAGAGCTCCTACAATGAGCAGTTCTTC. Translating it yields CASSIDRGGKSSYNEQFF. The rearrangement joins TRBV19 to TRBJ2-1; possibly TRBD1 for D (6 bases). Trimming left V 0 bases short and J 0 bases short, with 15 bases between. The length of the CDR3 is 18 residues. Germline V gene data show CDR1 as LNHDA and CDR2 as SQIVND (reference sequence).

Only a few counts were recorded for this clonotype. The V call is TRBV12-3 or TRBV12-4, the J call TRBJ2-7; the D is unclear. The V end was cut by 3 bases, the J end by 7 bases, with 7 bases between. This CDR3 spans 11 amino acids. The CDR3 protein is CASSFGMEQYV. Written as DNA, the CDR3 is TGTGCCAGCAGTTTTGGGATGGAGCAGTACGTC.

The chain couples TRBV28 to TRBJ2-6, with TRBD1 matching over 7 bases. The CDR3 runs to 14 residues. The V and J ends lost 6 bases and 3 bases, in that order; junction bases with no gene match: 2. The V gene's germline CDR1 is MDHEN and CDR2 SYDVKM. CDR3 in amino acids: CASRNRGGANVLTF. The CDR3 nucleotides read TGTGCCAGCAGGAACAGGGGTGGGGCCAACGTCCTGACTTTC.

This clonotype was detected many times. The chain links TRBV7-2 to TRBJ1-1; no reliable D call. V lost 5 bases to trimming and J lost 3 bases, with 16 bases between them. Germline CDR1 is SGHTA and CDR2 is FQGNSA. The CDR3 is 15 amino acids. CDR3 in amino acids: CASSLKWAGHTEAFF. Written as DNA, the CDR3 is TGTGCCAGCAGCCTGAAATGGGCGGGCCACACTGAAGCTTTCTTT.

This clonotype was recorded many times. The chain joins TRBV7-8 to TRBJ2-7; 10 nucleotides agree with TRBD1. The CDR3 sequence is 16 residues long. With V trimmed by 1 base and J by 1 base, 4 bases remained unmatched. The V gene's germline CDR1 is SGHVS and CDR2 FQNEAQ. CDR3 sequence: CASSLEGTGESYEQYF. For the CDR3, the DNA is TGTGCCAGCAGCTTAGAAGGGACAGGGGAATCCTACGAGCAGTACTTC.

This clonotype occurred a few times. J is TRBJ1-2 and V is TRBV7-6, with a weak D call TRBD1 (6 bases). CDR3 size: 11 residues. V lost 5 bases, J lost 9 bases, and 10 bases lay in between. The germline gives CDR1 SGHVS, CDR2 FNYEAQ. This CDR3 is CASSRQERYTF. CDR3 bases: TGTGCCAGCAGCCGACAGGAACGCTACACCTTC.

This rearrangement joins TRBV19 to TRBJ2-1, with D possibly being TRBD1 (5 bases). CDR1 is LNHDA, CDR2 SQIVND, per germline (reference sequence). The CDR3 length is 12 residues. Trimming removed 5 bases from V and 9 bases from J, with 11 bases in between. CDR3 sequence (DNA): TGTGCCAGTAGTGAGGACATGAGTGAGCAGTTCTTC. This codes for CASSEDMSEQFF.

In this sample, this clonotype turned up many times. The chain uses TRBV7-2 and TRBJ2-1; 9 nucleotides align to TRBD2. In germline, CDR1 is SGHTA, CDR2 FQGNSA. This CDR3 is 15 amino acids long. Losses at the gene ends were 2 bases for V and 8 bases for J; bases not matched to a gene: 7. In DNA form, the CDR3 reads TGTGCCAGCAGCTTACGGGTAGCGGGGGATTATGAGCAGTTCTTC. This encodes CASSLRVAGDYEQFF.

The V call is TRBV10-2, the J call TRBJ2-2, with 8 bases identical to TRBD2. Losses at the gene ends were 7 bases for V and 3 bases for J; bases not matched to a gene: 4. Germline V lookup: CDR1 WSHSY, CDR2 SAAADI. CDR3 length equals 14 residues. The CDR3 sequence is CASTAGDYTGELFF. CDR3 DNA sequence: TGCGCCAGCACAGCGGGGGACTACACCGGGGAGCTGTTTTTT.

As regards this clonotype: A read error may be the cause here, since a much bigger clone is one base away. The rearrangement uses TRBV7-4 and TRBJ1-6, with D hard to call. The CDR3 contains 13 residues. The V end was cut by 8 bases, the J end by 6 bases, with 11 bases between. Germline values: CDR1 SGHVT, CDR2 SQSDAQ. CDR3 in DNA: TGTGCCAGCGGTAGCCGGACTAATTCACCCCTCCACTTT. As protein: CASGSRTNSPLHF.

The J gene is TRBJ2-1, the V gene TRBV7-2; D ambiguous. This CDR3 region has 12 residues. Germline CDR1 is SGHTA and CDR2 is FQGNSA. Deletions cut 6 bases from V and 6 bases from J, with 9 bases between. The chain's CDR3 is CASSWTPNEQFF. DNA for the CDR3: TGTGCCAGCAGTTGGACCCCCAATGAGCAGTTCTTC.

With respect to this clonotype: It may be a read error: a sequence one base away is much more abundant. CDR3 amino acids: CASSLLSPNTEALF. Written as DNA, the CDR3 is TGTGCCAGCAGCTTACTTTCCCCGAACACTGAAGCTCTCTTT. The rearrangement links TRBV7-2 to TRBJ1-1; D is unresolved. CDR3 length equals 14 residues. Germline V CDR1 and CDR2: SGHTA, FQGNSA.